The subject of this entry is one T cell receptor (beta chain). These data belong to a study of shared clonotypes between healthy human individuals. Trimming pared 4 bases from V and 4 bases from J, leaving 20 bases between. Germline V gives CDR1 LNHDA, CDR2 SQIVND (reference sequence). This CDR3 is 17 amino acids long. TCRdb keeps only in-frame clones here, not all; method: immunoSEQ multiplex PCR. The table includes about 2,100,000 clones, 90% to 95% detected once. Selected positively for CCR7 and CD45RO-negative, naive CD8 cells excluded terminally differentiated effector memory CD45RA+ cells. The sequence was collected from a man aged 18 to 29 in good health. Some clones in this sample may be carry-over from other donors' samples. Sequencing was carried out using naive CD8+ T cells from PBMCs. The chain employs TRBV19 and TRBJ1-5; a possible D gene is TRBD1 (6 bases). This CDR3 is CASSTGTQGGRNQPQHF. CDR3 in DNA: TGTGCCAGTAGTACAGGTACACAGGGAGGAAGAAATCAGCCCCAGCATTTT.